The 14 T cell receptor beta chains presented below share a single source sample, sequenced in a study of regulatory T cells in long-lasting Graves disease. Time point meaning: persistent/refractory GD, antithyroid drugs over 5 years with positive TRAb. The TCR library was prepared using RNA isolated from PBMCs. Library construction for TCR beta used iRepertoire HTBI primers and Arm-PCR of CDR3 regions. TCRdb ran MiXCR on the multiplex PCR reads and lists one entry per CDR3 protein. Of 390,000 or so distinct CDR3 sequences in the sample, 20% to 25% were seen once. The source material was peripheral blood mononuclear cells (PBMCs), sampled when the disease was refractory, from a patient treated with antithyroid drugs. The receptors were gathered from a woman in her thirties or forties with Graves disease.

This clonotype occurred a few times. The chain is built from TRBV30 and TRBJ2-7; D is ambiguous. Germline-derived CDR1 and CDR2 are GTSNPN and SVGIG (reference sequence). The CDR3 spans 11 residues. Trimming stripped 4 bases from V and 5 bases from J, with 9 bases between. CDR3 coding DNA: TGTGCCTGGACATTGGGTGACGAGCAGTACTTC. It translates to CAWTLGDEQYF.

This clonotype appeared many times. The genes are TRBV7-2 and TRBJ2-5; D may be TRBD1 (7 bases). This CDR3 comprises 14 residues. CDR1 and CDR2 from the germline V gene are SGHTA and FQGNSA. Trimming pared 6 bases from V and 1 base from J, leaving 12 bases between. The CDR3 spells CASRGGTVQETQYF. The CDR3 DNA is TGTGCCAGCAGGGGCGGGACAGTCCAAGAGACCCAGTACTTC.

This clonotype was detected a few times. The J gene is TRBJ2-3, the V gene TRBV28; 7 nucleotides align to TRBD2. Germline trimming cut 7 bases from V and 9 bases from J; bases unmatched to any gene: 10. The germline gives CDR1 MDHEN, CDR2 SYDVKM. This CDR3 is built from 13 residues. In nucleotides, the CDR3 is TGTGCCAGCAATGGCGGGAGTGGGGAAACGCAGTATTTT. This translates into CASNGGSGETQYF. The full variable domain, with the rest looked up from reference TRBV28 and TRBJ2-3, is DVKVTQSSRYLVKRTGEKVFLECVQDMDHENMFWYRQDPGLGLRLIYFSYDVKMKEKGDIPEGYSVSREKKERFSLILESASTNQTSMYLCASNGGSGETQYFGPGTRLTVL.

This clonotype was seen many times. This rearrangement joins TRBV28 to TRBJ2-7; 8 bases align to TRBD1. In germline, CDR1 is MDHEN, CDR2 SYDVKM. V lost 6 bases and J lost 3; bases outside the gene matches: 7. The CDR3 consists of 14 residues. Here the CDR3 reads CASRRSGTGYEQYF. CDR3 coding DNA: TGTGCCAGCAGACGTTCCGGGACAGGCTACGAGCAGTACTTC.

This clonotype was counted ten times or more. V usage is TRBV27 and J usage is TRBJ1-6; D is undetermined. The germline CDR1 and CDR2 sequences are MNHEY and SMNVEV (reference sequence). Trimming removed 5 bases at V and 14 bases at J, with 16 bases between. The CDR3 is 13 residues long. The CDR3 coding sequence is TGTGCCAGCAGTCCCTCACGGGGTCTAGCCCTCCACTTT. Protein sequence: CASSPSRGLALHF.

This clonotype was seen repeatedly, ten times or more. The chain uses TRBV18 and TRBJ2-4, with a tentative D call TRBD2 (6 bases). Germline V gene lookup returns CDR1 KGHSH and CDR2 LQKENI. This CDR3 comprises 12 residues. Trimming removed 6 bases from V and 3 bases from J, with 6 bases in between. In DNA form, the CDR3 reads TGTGCCAGCTCGGGACTCAAAAACATTCAGTACTTC. Translation: CASSGLKNIQYF.

This clonotype was detected many times. The rearrangement joins TRBV7-2 to TRBJ1-1; 7 positions match TRBD1. The CDR3 runs 14 residues. The germline gives CDR1 SGHTA, CDR2 FQGNSA. The ends lost 3 bases at V and 6 bases at J; junction bases unmatched: 7. CDR3 loop: CASSLQGVRAEAFF. The DNA for the CDR3 is TGTGCCAGCAGCTTGCAGGGGGTACGGGCTGAAGCTTTCTTT.

This clonotype has more than one count but fewer than ten. The chain is built from TRBV30 and TRBJ2-5, with 10 bases matching TRBD2. Looked up from germline, CDR1 is GTSNPN and CDR2 is SVGIG (reference sequence). This CDR3 spans 14 amino acids. The J segment lost 5 bases and the V segment lost 0 bases, leaving 3 bases of the junction unmatched. The CDR3 reads CAWSVTSGIETQYF. The CDR3 coding sequence is TGTGCCTGGAGTGTCACTAGCGGGATCGAGACCCAGTACTTC.

This clonotype showed up just a few times. The V and J genes are TRBV12-3 or TRBV12-4 and TRBJ2-3, with 10 bases that match TRBD2. This CDR3 has 14 residues. V lost 6 bases, J lost 5 bases, and 5 bases stayed unmatched. As DNA, the CDR3 is TGTGCCAGCAGCGCTACTAGCGGGATAGATACGCAGTATTTT. It yields the protein CASSATSGIDTQYF.

Worth noting for this clonotype: This may stem from a read error, because a much larger clone lies one nucleotide away. V and J are TRBV27 and TRBJ1-4, with D perhaps TRBD1 (6 bases). Germline CDR1 MNHEY, CDR2 SMNVEV (reference sequence). CDR3 length: 15 amino acids. The V and J ends lost 3 bases and 6 bases respectively, with 14 bases between them. CDR3 in amino acids: CASSFQGRVDEKLFF. The CDR3 DNA reads as TGTGCCAGCAGTTTCCAGGGGAGGGTTGATGAAAAACTGTTTTTT. Full variable domain (remainder filled in from reference TRBV27 and TRBJ1-4): EAQVTQNPRYLITVTGKKLTVTCSQNMNHEYMSWYRQDPGLGLRQIYYSMNVEVTDKGDVPEGYKVSRKEKRNFPLILESPSPNQTSLYFCASSFQGRVDEKLFFGSGTQLSVL.

This clonotype came up many times. The chain carries TRBV29-1 and TRBJ1-1; D possibly corresponds to TRBD1 (6 bases). Per the germline V gene, CDR1 is SQVTM and CDR2 is ANQGSEA. The CDR3 is made up of 14 amino acids. V lost 6 bases and J lost 1, with 15 bases in between. CDR3 loop: CSVRLDSPNTEAFF. CDR3 DNA sequence: TGCAGCGTCAGGTTGGACAGCCCGAACACTGAAGCTTTCTTT.

The rearrangement joins TRBV20-1 to TRBJ2-1; tentatively, D is TRBD2 (7 bases). The V gene lost 8 bases and the J gene lost 0 bases, with 23 bases spanning the gap. This CDR3 has 17 amino acids. Germline V gene lookup returns CDR1 DFQATT and CDR2 SNEGSKA (reference sequence). CDR3 region: CSPRGRGGPSSYNEQFF. Written as DNA, the CDR3 is TGCAGTCCCAGGGGCAGGGGAGGGCCAAGCTCCTACAATGAGCAGTTCTTC.

This clonotype was counted many times. The chain couples TRBV2 to TRBJ1-5; D ambiguous. V shed 7 bases and J shed 4 bases, with 14 bases lying between them. The CDR3 is 14 residues long. In germline, CDR1 is SNHLY, CDR2 FYNNEI. The CDR3 bases are TGTGCCAGCACCCCGCGGGGTGGGAATCAGCCCCAGCATTTT. This gives the protein CASTPRGGNQPQHF.

This clonotype was counted ten times or more. The J gene is TRBJ2-7, the V gene TRBV10-3, with 7 nucleotides matching TRBD1. Germline CDR1 ENHRY, CDR2 SYGVKD. V was clipped by 6 bases and J by 2 bases; unmatched bases: 7. CDR3 size: 14 residues. CDR3 protein: CAIRSSGQTYEQYF. The DNA for the CDR3 is TGTGCCATCAGATCTTCGGGACAGACCTACGAGCAGTACTTC.